What follows are 23 T cell receptor beta chains derived from one specimen sequenced in a study of cytomegalovirus exposure and HLA in healthy donors. Primers included in the PCR were 60 Vbeta and 13 Jbeta primers. Profiling relied on immunoSEQ multiplex PCR, and the TCRdb table lists in-frame clones only, not all of them. The data hold more than 95,000 clones, with around 75% observed a single time. Input material: PBMCs. The receptors were gathered from a woman aged 45-65 years in good health and CMV-seropositive.

The gene calls are TRBV7-8 and TRBJ1-2; TRBD1 aligns across 11 bases. CDR3 length: 16 residues. V lost 3 bases, J lost 4 bases, and 7 bases stayed unmatched. CDR1 SGHVS and CDR2 FQNEAQ come from the germline V gene. CDR3 amino acids: CASSLSRTGGVYGYTF. The CDR3 bases are TGTGCCAGCAGCTTGTCGAGGACAGGGGGCGTCTATGGCTACACCTTC.

The rearrangement links TRBV6-5 to TRBJ1-3; D uncertain. This CDR3 is 15 amino acids long. Trimming removed 0 bases at V and 0 bases at J, with 6 bases between. From germline, CDR1 is MNHEY and CDR2 SVGAGI. The CDR3 bases are TGTGCCAGCAGTTACTCCCAGATCTCTGGAAACACCATATATTTT. Its protein product is CASSYSQISGNTIYF.

The chain has TRBV5-1 and TRBJ2-5; D perhaps matches TRBD2 (5 bases). In germline, CDR1 is SGHRS, CDR2 YFSETQ. V shed 2 bases and J shed 2 bases, with 13 bases lying between them. The CDR3 totals 15 residues. Here the CDR3 DNA reads TGCGCCAGCAGCTTAGAAGGGCGGGTGCAAGAGACCCAGTACTTC. Its translation: CASSLEGRVQETQYF.

This clone was counted a single time. This rearrangement joins TRBV4-1 to TRBJ1-4; a possible D gene is TRBD1 (6 bases). Germline-derived CDR1 and CDR2 are MGHRA and YSYEKL. This CDR3 spans 14 amino acids. Trimming removed 4 bases from V and 7 bases from J, with 13 bases in between. The CDR3 here is CASSLGNRVEKLFF. For the CDR3, the DNA is TGCGCCAGCAGCCTCGGGAACAGGGTTGAAAAACTGTTTTTT.

This chain links TRBV6-6 with TRBJ2-2; 9 bases agree with TRBD1. The CDR3 spans 16 residues. V lost 5 bases and J lost 5; bases outside the gene matches: 9. The germline V gene has CDR1 MNHNY and CDR2 SVGAGI (reference sequence). The CDR3 is CASSLQGARRTGELFF. Written as DNA, the CDR3 is TGTGCCAGCAGTCTACAGGGGGCAAGGAGGACCGGGGAGCTGTTTTTT.

This clone is a singleton in its sample. The rearrangement joins TRBV5-1 to TRBJ1-1, with D perhaps TRBD1 (5 bases). Trimming pared 4 bases from V and 3 bases from J, leaving 16 bases between. CDR1 is SGHRS and CDR2 is YFSETQ in the germline V gene. This CDR3 has 15 amino acids. Here the CDR3 reads CASSPGGVRDTEAFF. The DNA of the CDR3 is TGCGCCAGCAGCCCGGGAGGGGTTAGGGACACTGAAGCTTTCTTT.

This rearrangement joins TRBV7-8 to TRBJ2-1; tentatively, D is TRBD2 (6 bases). Germline CDR1 SGHVS, CDR2 FQNEAQ. V gave up 2 bases and J gave up 3 bases, with 14 bases separating them. This CDR3 has 16 amino acids. The CDR3 DNA sequence: TGTGCCAGCAGCTTACTCCGGGACTGGGACTACAATGAGCAGTTCTTC. Translating it yields CASSLLRDWDYNEQFF.

The chain couples TRBV7-2 to TRBJ2-1; 9 bases fit TRBD1. CDR3 length: 15 residues. Germline V lookup: CDR1 SGHTA, CDR2 FQGNSA. V gave up 5 bases and J gave up 4 bases; unmatched junction bases: 6. The CDR3 is CASSIGQGWYNEQFF. In nucleotides, the CDR3 is TGTGCCAGCAGCATCGGACAGGGGTGGTACAATGAGCAGTTCTTC.

V gene TRBV19 combines with J gene TRBJ1-2, with D possibly TRBD1 on 5 matching bases. Trimming cost V 7 bases and J 4 bases, with 10 bases left between them. From germline, CDR1 is LNHDA and CDR2 SQIVND (reference sequence). The CDR3 has 12 amino acids. CDR3 protein: CASNRTPYGYTF. The CDR3 nucleotides read TGTGCCAGTAACAGGACCCCCTATGGCTACACCTTC.

The CDR3 nucleotides are TGTGCCAGTAGGGGAGAGGGAGGGGGGACTGAAGCTTTCTTT. Its translation: CASRGEGGGTEAFF. The V gene is TRBV2, the J gene TRBJ1-1, with D perhaps matching TRBD1 (6 bases). The CDR3 loop spans 14 amino acids. Trimming shortened V by 9 bases and J by 5 bases, and 19 bases separated the two germline ends. Germline V gives CDR1 SNHLY, CDR2 FYNNEI.

The chain links TRBV11-1 to TRBJ1-6, with 10 bases matching TRBD1. Per the germline V gene, CDR1 is SGHAT and CDR2 is FQDESV (reference sequence). The V and J ends lost 0 bases and 12 bases, in that order; junction bases with no gene match: 8. The CDR3 runs 16 residues. CDR3 amino acids: CASSLARDRGPKPLHF. DNA for the CDR3: TGTGCCAGCAGCTTAGCGCGGGACAGGGGACCCAAACCCCTCCACTTT.

This chain links TRBV10-3 with TRBJ2-7; D not resolved. The CDR3 sequence is 14 residues long. The germline V and J ends were trimmed by 4 bases and 0 bases, with 10 bases remaining between them. Germline V gene sequence: CDR1 ENHRY, CDR2 SYGVKD. CDR3 residues: CAISGLSSSYEQYF. The CDR3 nucleotides are TGTGCCATCAGTGGACTGTCGAGCTCCTACGAGCAGTACTTC.

The CDR3 loop reads CASSFGQGATYEQYF. As DNA, the CDR3 is TGTGCCAGCAGCTTCGGACAGGGGGCCACCTACGAGCAGTACTTC. The V gene is TRBV7-2, the J gene TRBJ2-7; 11 nucleotides match TRBD1. This CDR3 spans 15 amino acids. Trimming cost V 3 bases and J 2 bases; bases outside gene matches: 3. CDR1 and CDR2 (germline): SGHTA, FQGNSA.

V is TRBV6-5 and J is TRBJ2-1, with 8 bases that match TRBD2. V lost 6 bases, J lost 3 bases, and 7 bases stayed unmatched. CDR1 is MNHEY and CDR2 is SVGAGI in the germline V gene. The CDR3 length is 15 residues. CDR3 bases: TGTGCCAGCAGATCCACTAGCGGCTACTACAATGAGCAGTTCTTC. Its protein is CASRSTSGYYNEQFF.

This clone was seen only a few times. The V gene is TRBV6-4, the J gene TRBJ2-5, with D maybe TRBD1 (6 bases). Germline V gene data show CDR1 as MRHNA and CDR2 as SNTAGT. The CDR3 consists of 13 residues. V shed 5 bases and J shed 5 bases, with 12 bases lying between them. Written as DNA, the CDR3 is TGTGCCAGCAGTTCGACAGGACCTGAGACCCAGTACTTC. It is translated as CASSSTGPETQYF.

This chain uses TRBV7-2 with TRBJ2-5; 8 bases agree with TRBD2. The CDR3 length is 14 residues. The ends lost 4 bases at V and 4 bases at J; junction bases unmatched: 5. Germline lookup yields CDR1 SGHTA and CDR2 FQGNSA. The CDR3 bases are TGTGCCAGCAGCTCTCTCGCGGGAGGAGAGACCCAGTACTTC. Residues: CASSSLAGGETQYF.

This chain links TRBV2 with TRBJ2-1; D possibly corresponds to TRBD2 (6 bases). This CDR3 has 12 amino acids. The V gene lost 6 bases and the J gene lost 6 bases, with 9 bases spanning the gap. CDR1 and CDR2 (germline): SNHLY, FYNNEI. The CDR3 DNA sequence: TGTGCCAGCAGCCTGGGGGGCAATGAGCAGTTCTTC. This encodes CASSLGGNEQFF.

V is TRBV6-5 and J is TRBJ2-1; 14 bases match TRBD2. Germline assignment: CDR1 MNHEY and CDR2 SVGAGI. Unmatched junction bases numbered 1, after V lost 4 bases and J lost 5 bases. The CDR3 consists of 15 residues. In nucleotides, the CDR3 is TGTGCCAGCAGTTGGACTAGCGGGGGGAACAATGAGCAGTTCTTC. Amino acids: CASSWTSGGNNEQFF.

The chain recombines TRBV30 with TRBJ2-5; 10 nucleotides align to TRBD2. Germline V lookup: CDR1 GTSNPN, CDR2 SVGIG (reference sequence). The CDR3 contains 13 residues. V gave up 4 bases and J gave up 5 bases; unmatched junction bases: 4. The CDR3 DNA reads TGTGCCTGGACCCCGGGACTAGCGGAGACCCAGTACTTC. It yields the protein CAWTPGLAETQYF.

This clone turned up a few times. The chain employs TRBV28 and TRBJ2-1, with D perhaps matching TRBD2 (6 bases). Trimming took off 2 bases at V and 0 bases at J, with 8 bases between the two ends. This CDR3 region has 15 residues. CDR1 and CDR2 (germline): MDHEN, SYDVKM. CDR3 in DNA: TGTGCCAGCAGTTTAGCGGGGAGCTCCTACAATGAGCAGTTCTTC. Translating it yields CASSLAGSSYNEQFF. Supplemented by reference TRBV28 and TRBJ2-1, the full variable domain reads DVKVTQSSRYLVKRTGEKVFLECVQDMDHENMFWYRQDPGLGLRLIYFSYDVKMKEKGDIPEGYSVSREKKERFSLILESASTNQTSMYLCASSLAGSSYNEQFFGPGTRLTVL.

This clone occurred once. J is TRBJ1-2 and V is TRBV25-1; the D gene is possibly TRBD1 (5 bases). V was cut by 6 bases and J by 2 bases, with 16 bases left in between. Germline assignment: CDR1 MGHDK and CDR2 SYGVNS. This CDR3 is built from 15 residues. Written as DNA, the CDR3 is TGTGCCAGCAGCACACTCGGGCAGGGCAACTATGGCTACACCTTC. This sequence encodes CASSTLGQGNYGYTF.

The rearrangement joins TRBV2 to TRBJ1-6; 10 bases match TRBD1. The trim removed 6 bases at V and 10 bases at J, leaving 12 bases unmatched. The CDR3 is made up of 16 amino acids. Germline V gives CDR1 SNHLY, CDR2 FYNNEI. CDR3: CASRTMTGGAESPLHF. DNA for the CDR3: TGTGCCAGCAGAACTATGACAGGGGGCGCGGAATCACCCCTCCACTTT.

Here the CDR3 DNA reads TGCGCCAGCAGCTACGACTCAAGCACAGATACGCAGTATTTT. Its translation: CASSYDSSTDTQYF. The chain combines TRBV5-1 with TRBJ2-3; D uncertain. Per germline, CDR1 SGHRS and CDR2 YFSETQ. Trimming stripped 3 bases from V and 0 bases from J, with 8 bases between. The CDR3 is made up of 14 amino acids. The full variable domain, its missing parts supplied by reference TRBV5-1 and TRBJ2-3, is KAGVTQTPRYLIKTRGQQVTLSCSPISGHRSVSWYQQTPGQGLQFLFEYFSETQRNKGNFPGRFSGRQFSNSRSEMNVSTLELGDSALYLCASSYDSSTDTQYFGPGTRLTVL.